The source of this T cell receptor (beta chain) is a study of early T cells in non-severe SARS-CoV-2 infection. In germline, CDR1 is SGHRS, CDR2 YFSETQ. The germline V and J ends were trimmed by 4 bases and 0 bases, with 7 bases remaining between them. CDR3 size: 14 residues. TCRdb passed the 5' RACE reads through MiXCR, listing each CDR3 protein once. The table shows tens of thousands of distinct CDR3 sequences, with more than 15% occurring only once. Sequences were derived from whole blood, sampled at baseline. The TCR comes from an adult who was a healthcare worker with PCR-confirmed SARS-CoV-2 infection or an uninfected control (not recorded which). The chain employs TRBV5-1 and TRBJ1-4, with D uncertain. CDR3 DNA sequence: TGCGCCAGCAGCCCTGGAGCAACTAATGAAAAACTGTTTTTT. Translating it yields CASSPGATNEKLFF.